This TCR beta chain was recovered during a study of OX40 agonist ivuxolimab in advanced cancers. The overall study: Three patients responded partially, comprising one with hepatocellular carcinoma and two with cutaneous melanoma.

The table lists this clone with many counts. The antigen remains unidentified. Broader study findings: Antigen specificity was not determined for the expanded peripheral T cells. Within 6 weeks, CD4+ and CD8+ blood T cells expanded clonally at 0.1 to 3.0 mg/kg.

Only in-frame clones appear in the TCRdb table, and some are missing; sequencing was by immunoSEQ multiplex PCR. The profile shows roughly 70,000 clones, roughly 85% of them singletons. This sequence was found in an adult with an advanced solid tumor such as melanoma, head and neck, liver or kidney cancer. This specimen consisted of CD4+ or CD8+ T cells sorted from blood, obtained in a trial of the OX40 agonist ivuxolimab.

The CDR3 DNA reads TGTGCCAGCAGCAAAGACAGGGACACTGAAGCTTTCTTT. It encodes CASSKDRDTEAFF. The J gene is TRBJ1-1, the V gene TRBV21-1; the table's D gene call, TRBD1, was not cross checked with the DNA. TRBV21-1 is a pseudogene. CDR3 length equals 13 residues.